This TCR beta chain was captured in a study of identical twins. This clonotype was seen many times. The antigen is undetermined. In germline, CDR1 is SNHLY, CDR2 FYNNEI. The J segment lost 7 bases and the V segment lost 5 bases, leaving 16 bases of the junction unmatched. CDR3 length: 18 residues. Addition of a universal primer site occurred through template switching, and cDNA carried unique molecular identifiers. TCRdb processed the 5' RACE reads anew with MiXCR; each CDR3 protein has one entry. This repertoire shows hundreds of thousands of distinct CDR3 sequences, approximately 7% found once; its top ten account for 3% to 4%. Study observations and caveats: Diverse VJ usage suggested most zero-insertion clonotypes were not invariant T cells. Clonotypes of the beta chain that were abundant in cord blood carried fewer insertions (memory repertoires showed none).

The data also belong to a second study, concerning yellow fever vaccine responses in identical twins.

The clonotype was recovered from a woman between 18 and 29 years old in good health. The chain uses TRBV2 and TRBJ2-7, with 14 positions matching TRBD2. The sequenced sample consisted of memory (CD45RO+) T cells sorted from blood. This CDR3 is CASSHGLAGGTPTREQYV. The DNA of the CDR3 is TGTGCCAGCAGTCACGGACTAGCGGGGGGTACCCCCACTAGGGAGCAGTACGTC.